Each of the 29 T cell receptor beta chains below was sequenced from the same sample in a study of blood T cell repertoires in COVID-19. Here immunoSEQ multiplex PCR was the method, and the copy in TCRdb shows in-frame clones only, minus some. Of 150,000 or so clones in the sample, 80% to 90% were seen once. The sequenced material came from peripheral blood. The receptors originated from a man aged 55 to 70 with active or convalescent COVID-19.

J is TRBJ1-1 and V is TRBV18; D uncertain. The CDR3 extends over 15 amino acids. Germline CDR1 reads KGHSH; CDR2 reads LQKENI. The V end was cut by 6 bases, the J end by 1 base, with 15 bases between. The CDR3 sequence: CASSQLRVANTEAFF. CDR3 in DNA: TGTGCCAGCTCTCAGCTGCGGGTAGCGAACACTGAAGCTTTCTTT.

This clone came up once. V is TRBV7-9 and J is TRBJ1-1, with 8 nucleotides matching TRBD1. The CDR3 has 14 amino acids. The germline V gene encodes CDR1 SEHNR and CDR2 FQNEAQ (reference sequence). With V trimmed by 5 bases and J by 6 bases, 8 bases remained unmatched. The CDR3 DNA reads TGTGCCAGCAGCCAACAGGGGGATATCGCTGAAGCTTTCTTT. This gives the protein CASSQQGDIAEAFF.

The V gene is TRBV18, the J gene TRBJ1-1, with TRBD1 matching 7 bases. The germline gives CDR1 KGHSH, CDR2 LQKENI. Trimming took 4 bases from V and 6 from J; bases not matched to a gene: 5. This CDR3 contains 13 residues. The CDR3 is CASSQDTGAEAFF. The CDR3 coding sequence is TGTGCCAGCTCACAGGACACAGGGGCTGAAGCTTTCTTT.

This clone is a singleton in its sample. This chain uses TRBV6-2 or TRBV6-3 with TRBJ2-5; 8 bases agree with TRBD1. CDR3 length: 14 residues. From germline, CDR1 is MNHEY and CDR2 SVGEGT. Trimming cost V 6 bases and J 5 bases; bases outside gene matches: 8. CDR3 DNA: TGTGCCAGCAGCCCAGGACAGGGATGGGAGACCCAGTACTTC. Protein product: CASSPGQGWETQYF.

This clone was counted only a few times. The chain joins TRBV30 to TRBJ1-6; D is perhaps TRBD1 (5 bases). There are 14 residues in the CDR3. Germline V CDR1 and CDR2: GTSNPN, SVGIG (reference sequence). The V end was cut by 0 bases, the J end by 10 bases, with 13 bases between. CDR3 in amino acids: CAWSVRKGNSPLHF. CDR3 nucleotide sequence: TGTGCCTGGAGTGTACGTAAGGGGAACTCACCCCTCCACTTT.

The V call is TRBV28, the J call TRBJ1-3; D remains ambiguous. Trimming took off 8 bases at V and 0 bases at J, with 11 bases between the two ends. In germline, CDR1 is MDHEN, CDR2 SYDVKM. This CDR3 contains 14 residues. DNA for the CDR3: TGTGCCAGCTCCCCGGTGAGCTCTGGAAACACCATATATTTT. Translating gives CASSPVSSGNTIYF.

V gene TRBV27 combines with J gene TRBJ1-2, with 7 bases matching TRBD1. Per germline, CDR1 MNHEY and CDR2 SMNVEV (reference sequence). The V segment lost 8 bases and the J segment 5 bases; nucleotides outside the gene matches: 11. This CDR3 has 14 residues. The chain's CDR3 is CASSADRALYGYTF. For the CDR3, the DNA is TGTGCCAGCTCCGCCGACAGGGCCTTGTATGGCTACACCTTC.

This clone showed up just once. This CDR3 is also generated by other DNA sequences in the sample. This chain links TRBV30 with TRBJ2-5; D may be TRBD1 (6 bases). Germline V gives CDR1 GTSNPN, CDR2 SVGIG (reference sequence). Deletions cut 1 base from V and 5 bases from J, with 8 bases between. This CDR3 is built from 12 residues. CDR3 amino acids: CAWSGGRETQYF. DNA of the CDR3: TGTGCCTGGAGTGGGGGGCGGGAGACCCAGTACTTC.

The CDR3 spells CATSDKTSGRREQFF. The DNA of the CDR3 is TGTGCCACCAGTGATAAGACTAGCGGGAGGAGGGAGCAGTTCTTC. V gene TRBV24-1 combines with J gene TRBJ2-1, with 13 bases fitting TRBD2. The V segment lost 3 bases and the J segment 10 bases; nucleotides outside the gene matches: 5. The CDR3 consists of 15 residues. Germline lookup yields CDR1 KGHDR and CDR2 SFDVKD.

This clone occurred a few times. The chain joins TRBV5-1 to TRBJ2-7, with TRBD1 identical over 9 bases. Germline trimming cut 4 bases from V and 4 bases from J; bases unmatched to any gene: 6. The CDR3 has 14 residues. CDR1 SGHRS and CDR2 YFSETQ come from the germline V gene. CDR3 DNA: TGCGCCAGCAGCCCACCGGGGACAGGGTACGAGCAGTACTTC. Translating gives CASSPPGTGYEQYF.

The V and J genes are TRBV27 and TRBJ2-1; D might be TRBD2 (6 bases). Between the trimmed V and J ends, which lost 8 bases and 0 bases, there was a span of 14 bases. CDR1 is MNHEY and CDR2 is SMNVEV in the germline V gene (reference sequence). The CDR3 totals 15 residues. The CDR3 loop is CASGSGTFSYNEQFF. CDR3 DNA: TGTGCCAGCGGGTCCGGGACTTTCTCCTACAATGAGCAGTTCTTC.

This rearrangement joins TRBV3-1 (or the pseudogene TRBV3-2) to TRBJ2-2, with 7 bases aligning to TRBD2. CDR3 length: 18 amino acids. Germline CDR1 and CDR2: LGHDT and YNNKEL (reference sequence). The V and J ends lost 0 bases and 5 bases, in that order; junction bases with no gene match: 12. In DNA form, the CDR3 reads TGTGCCAGCAGCCAAGATTGGAGCGGGGTCGGACGAACCGGGGAGCTGTTTTTT. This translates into CASSQDWSGVGRTGELFF.

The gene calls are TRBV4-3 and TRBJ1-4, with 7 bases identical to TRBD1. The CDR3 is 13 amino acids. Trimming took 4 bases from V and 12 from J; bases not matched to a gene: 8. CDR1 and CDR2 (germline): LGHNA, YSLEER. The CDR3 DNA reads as TGCGCCAGCAGCCGGAAGCAGGGGGAGGAACTGTTTTTT. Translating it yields CASSRKQGEELFF.

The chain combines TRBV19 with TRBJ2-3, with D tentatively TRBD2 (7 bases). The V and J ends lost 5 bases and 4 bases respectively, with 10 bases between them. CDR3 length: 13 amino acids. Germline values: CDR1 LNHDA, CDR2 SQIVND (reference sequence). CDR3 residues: CASSDGGPDTQYF. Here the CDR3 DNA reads TGTGCCAGTAGTGACGGGGGGCCAGATACGCAGTATTTT. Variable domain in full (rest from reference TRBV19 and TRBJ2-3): DGGITQSPKYLFRKEGQNVTLSCEQNLNHDAMYWYRQDPGQGLRLIYYSQIVNDFQKGDIAEGYSVSREKKESFPLTVTSAQKNPTAFYLCASSDGGPDTQYFGPGTRLTVL.

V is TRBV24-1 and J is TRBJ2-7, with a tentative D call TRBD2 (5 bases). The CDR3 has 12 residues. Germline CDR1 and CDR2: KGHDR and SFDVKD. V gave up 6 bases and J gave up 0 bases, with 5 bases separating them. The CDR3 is CATSRDSYEQYF. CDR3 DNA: TGTGCCACCAGTCGGGACTCCTACGAGCAGTACTTC.

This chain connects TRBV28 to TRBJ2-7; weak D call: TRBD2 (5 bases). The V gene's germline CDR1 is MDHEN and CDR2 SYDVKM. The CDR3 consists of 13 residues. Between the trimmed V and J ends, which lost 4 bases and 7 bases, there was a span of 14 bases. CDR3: CASSSRGFGEQYF. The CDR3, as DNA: TGTGCCAGCAGTTCCCGGGGATTTGGGGAGCAGTACTTC.

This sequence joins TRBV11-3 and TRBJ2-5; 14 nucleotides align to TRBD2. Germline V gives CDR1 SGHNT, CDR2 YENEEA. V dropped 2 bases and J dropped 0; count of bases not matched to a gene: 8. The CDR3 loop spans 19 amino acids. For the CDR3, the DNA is TGTGCCAGCAGCTTACCGGGGACTAGCGGGAGTACCAACCAAGAGACCCAGTACTTC. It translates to CASSLPGTSGSTNQETQYF.

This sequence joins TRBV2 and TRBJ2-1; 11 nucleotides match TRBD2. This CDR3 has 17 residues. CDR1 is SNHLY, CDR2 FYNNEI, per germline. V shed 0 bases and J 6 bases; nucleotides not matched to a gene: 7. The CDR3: CASSEALLAGGGNEQFF. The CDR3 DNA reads TGTGCCAGCAGTGAAGCGCTTCTAGCGGGGGGAGGCAATGAGCAGTTCTTC.

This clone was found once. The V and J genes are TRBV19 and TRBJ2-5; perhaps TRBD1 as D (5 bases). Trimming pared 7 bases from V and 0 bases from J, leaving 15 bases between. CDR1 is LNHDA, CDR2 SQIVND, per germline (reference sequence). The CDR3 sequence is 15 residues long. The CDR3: CASMARASYQETQYF. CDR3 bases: TGTGCCAGTATGGCCAGGGCCTCATACCAAGAGACCCAGTACTTC.

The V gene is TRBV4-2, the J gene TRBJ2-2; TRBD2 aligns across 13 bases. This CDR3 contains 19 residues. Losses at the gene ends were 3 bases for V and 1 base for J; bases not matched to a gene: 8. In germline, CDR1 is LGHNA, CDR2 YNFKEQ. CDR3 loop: CASSQAPGLAGRNTGELFF. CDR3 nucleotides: TGTGCCAGCAGCCAGGCGCCGGGACTAGCGGGGCGGAACACCGGGGAGCTGTTTTTT.

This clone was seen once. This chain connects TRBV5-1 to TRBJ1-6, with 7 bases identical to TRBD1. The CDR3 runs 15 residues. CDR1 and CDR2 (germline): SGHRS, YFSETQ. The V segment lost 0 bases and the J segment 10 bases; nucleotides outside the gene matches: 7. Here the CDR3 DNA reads TGCGCCAGCAGCTTGGAGGGGGCGCTTGACTCACCCCTCCACTTT. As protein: CASSLEGALDSPLHF. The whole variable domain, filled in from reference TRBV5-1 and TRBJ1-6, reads KAGVTQTPRYLIKTRGQQVTLSCSPISGHRSVSWYQQTPGQGLQFLFEYFSETQRNKGNFPGRFSGRQFSNSRSEMNVSTLELGDSALYLCASSLEGALDSPLHFGNGTRLTVT.

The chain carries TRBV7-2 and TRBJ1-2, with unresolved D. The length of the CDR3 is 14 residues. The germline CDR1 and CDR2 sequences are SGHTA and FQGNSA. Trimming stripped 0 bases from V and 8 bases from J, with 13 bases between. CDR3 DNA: TGTGCCAGCAGCTTAGCTGGGCCAGGATGGGGCTACACCTTC. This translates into CASSLAGPGWGYTF.

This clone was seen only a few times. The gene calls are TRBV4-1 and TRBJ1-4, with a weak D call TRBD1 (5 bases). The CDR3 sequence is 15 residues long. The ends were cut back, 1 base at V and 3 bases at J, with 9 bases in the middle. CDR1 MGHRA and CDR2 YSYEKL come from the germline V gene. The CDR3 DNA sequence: TGCGCCAGCAGCCAAGTCAGGGAAGCTAATGAAAAACTGTTTTTT. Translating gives CASSQVREANEKLFF.

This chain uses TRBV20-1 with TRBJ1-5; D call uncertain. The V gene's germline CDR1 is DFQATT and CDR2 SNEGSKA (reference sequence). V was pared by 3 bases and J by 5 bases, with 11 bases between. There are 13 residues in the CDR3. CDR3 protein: CSASSGVDQPQHF. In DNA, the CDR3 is TGCAGTGCTAGTTCCGGGGTCGATCAGCCCCAGCATTTT.

The CDR3 protein is CASRAGLGQSYGYTF. The CDR3 bases are TGTGCCAGCAGGGCTGGGTTGGGACAGAGTTATGGCTACACCTTC. This chain connects TRBV6-5 to TRBJ1-2, with 7 bases fitting TRBD1. The CDR3 is made up of 15 amino acids. Germline values: CDR1 MNHEY, CDR2 SVGAGI. Trimming cost V 6 bases and J 5 bases; bases outside gene matches: 12.

The CDR3: CASSLVDKYTGELFF. DNA for the CDR3: TGTGCCAGCAGCTTAGTAGACAAATACACCGGGGAGCTGTTTTTT. The chain recombines TRBV7-8 with TRBJ2-2; no definite D call. V lost 1 base, J lost 3 bases, and 9 bases lay in between. The CDR3 has 15 amino acids. Germline V lookup: CDR1 SGHVS, CDR2 FQNEAQ.

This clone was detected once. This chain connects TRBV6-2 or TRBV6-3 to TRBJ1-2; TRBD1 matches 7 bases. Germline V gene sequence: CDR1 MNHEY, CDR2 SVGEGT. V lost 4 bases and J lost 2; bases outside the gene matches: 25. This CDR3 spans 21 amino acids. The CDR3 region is CASSSLIPGTVRDPTNYGYTF. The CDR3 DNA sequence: TGTGCCAGCAGTTCCCTCATCCCCGGGACAGTGCGGGACCCTACGAACTATGGCTACACCTTC.

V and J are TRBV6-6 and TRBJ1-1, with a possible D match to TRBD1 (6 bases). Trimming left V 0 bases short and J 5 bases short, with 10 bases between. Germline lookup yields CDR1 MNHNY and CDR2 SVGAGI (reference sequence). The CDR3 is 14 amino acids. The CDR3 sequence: CASSYSAGATEAFF. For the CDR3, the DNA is TGTGCCAGCAGTTACTCGGCAGGGGCAACTGAAGCTTTCTTT.

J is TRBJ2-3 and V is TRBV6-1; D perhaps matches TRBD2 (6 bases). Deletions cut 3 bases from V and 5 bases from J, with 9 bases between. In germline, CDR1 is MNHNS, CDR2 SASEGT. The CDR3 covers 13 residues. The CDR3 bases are TGTGCCAGCAGTGAGGCGGGAATAGATACGCAGTATTTT. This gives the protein CASSEAGIDTQYF.